The T cell receptor beta chain described here comes from a study of T-cell memory formation after mild COVID-19. The CDR3 has 14 amino acids. Between the trimmed V and J ends, which lost 2 bases and 5 bases, there was a span of 9 bases. Germline CDR1 is MDHEN and CDR2 is SYDVKM. Study outcomes and limitations: Clones contracting day 15 to 85 were balanced CD4/CD8; later expanders leaned CD4+. Cross-reactive memory apparently joined, as some responding clones appeared in pre-infection memory. Researchers could not confirm that second-wave clones peaking on day 37 targeted SARS-CoV-2.

TCRdb independently ran MiXCR on the 5' RACE reads; one entry per CDR3 protein. This table holds about half a million distinct CDR3 sequences, around a sixth found once. In the case of this clonotype: As yet, its antigen is unknown.

The sample comprised PBMCs or a T cell subset sorted from them (not recorded which). The TCR was taken from an adult woman who had mild COVID-19 (a few samples of this study predate the infection). Cell type and time point are not known. V is TRBV28 and J is TRBJ1-4; tentative D call: TRBD1 (5 bases). In nucleotides, the CDR3 is TGTGCCAGCAGTTTACAGGGAGGGAATGAAAAACTGTTTTTT. Its translation is CASSLQGGNEKLFF.